What follows are 24 T cell receptor beta chains derived from one specimen sequenced in a study of T-cell reconstitution after alpha-beta-depleted transplantation in children. Unique molecular identifiers were incorporated when the TCRbeta library was constructed. TCRdb reprocessed the PCR reads via MiXCR and lists one record per CDR3 protein. The sample lists 500,000 to 650,000 distinct CDR3 sequences, over 9.5% occurring once. The sample consisted of PBMCs, mostly from graft donor cells, taken 180 days after TCRalphabeta/CD19-depleted stem cell transplant. The source of these receptors is a female patient aged 2-15 years who had a stem cell transplant for aplastic anemia, so the T cells may come from the graft donor.

The chain has TRBV7-9 and TRBJ1-3, with TRBD1 as a possible D gene (5 bases). Trimming stripped 2 bases from V and 0 bases from J, with 11 bases between. Germline CDR1 SEHNR, CDR2 FQNEAQ (reference sequence). The CDR3 has 16 amino acids. The CDR3 DNA follows: TGTGCCAGCAGCTTACCCGACAGACCCTCTGGAAACACCATATATTTT. Translation gives CASSLPDRPSGNTIYF. The full variable domain, rest sourced from reference TRBV7-9 and TRBJ1-3, is DTGVSQNPRHKITKRGQNVTFRCDPISEHNRLYWYRQTLGQGPEFLTYFQNEAQLEKSRLLSDRFSAERPKGSFSTLEIQRTEQGDSAMYLCASSLPDRPSGNTIYFGEGSWLTVV.

The chain carries TRBV6-5 and TRBJ1-5; D ambiguous. The germline gives CDR1 MNHEY, CDR2 SVGAGI. This CDR3 region has 14 residues. V lost 0 bases and J 7 bases, leaving 10 bases between the germline ends. CDR3 sequence reads: CASSYSGGRQPQHF. CDR3 DNA sequence: TGTGCCAGCAGTTACTCTGGAGGGAGGCAGCCCCAGCATTTT.

V usage is TRBV11-3 and J usage is TRBJ2-1; the match to TRBD2 covers 10 bases. The germline V gene has CDR1 SGHNT and CDR2 YENEEA. The CDR3 spans 16 residues. V gave up 5 bases and J gave up 8 bases; unmatched junction bases: 12. The CDR3: CASSQRSGRASDEQFF. The CDR3 DNA is TGTGCCAGCAGCCAAAGGAGCGGGAGGGCCAGTGATGAGCAGTTCTTC.

This chain joins TRBV20-1 and TRBJ2-1; 9 bases agree with TRBD1. V was pared by 0 bases and J by 6 bases, with 9 bases of the junction left unmatched. Germline CDR1 and CDR2: DFQATT and SNEGSKA (reference sequence). The CDR3 totals 16 residues. In nucleotides, the CDR3 is TGCAGTGCTAGAGACCCCTACGGGACAGGGCTCAATGAGCAGTTCTTC. This gives the protein CSARDPYGTGLNEQFF.

The V call is TRBV28, the J call TRBJ1-4; TRBD1 might be the D (5 bases). The CDR3 extends over 14 amino acids. Per germline, CDR1 MDHEN and CDR2 SYDVKM. Trimming took 7 bases from V and 7 from J, leaving 16 bases between them. The CDR3, as DNA: TGTGCCAGCAACTGGGGACGGCCTGGTGAAAAACTGTTTTTT. It specifies CASNWGRPGEKLFF.

This chain connects TRBV6-5 to TRBJ2-3; 13 bases align to TRBD2. Looked up from germline, CDR1 is MNHEY and CDR2 is SVGAGI. There are 17 residues in the CDR3. Germline trimming cut 1 base from V and 4 bases from J; bases unmatched to any gene: 5. Written as DNA, the CDR3 is TGTGCCAGCAGTTACTGGGGGACTAGCGGGATCCCAGATACGCAGTATTTT. Protein sequence: CASSYWGTSGIPDTQYF.

CDR3 in amino acids: CASSKAGRKSTDTQYF. The CDR3 nucleotides are TGTGCCAGCAGCAAAGCTGGCAGAAAGAGCACAGATACGCAGTATTTT. The rearrangement joins TRBV21-1 to TRBJ2-3. TRBV21-1 is classified as a pseudogene. This CDR3 spans 16 amino acids.

There are a few counts of this clonotype. V is TRBV13 and J is TRBJ2-7; D tentatively reads TRBD1 or TRBD2 (5 bases each). Trimming took 3 bases from V and 7 from J, leaving 19 bases between them. From germline, CDR1 is PRHDT and CDR2 FYEKMQ (reference sequence). The CDR3 spans 15 residues. The CDR3 loop reads CASSFGNSGAWEQYV. As DNA, the CDR3 is TGTGCCAGCAGCTTTGGGAATTCCGGGGCCTGGGAGCAGTACGTC.

V is TRBV5-1 and J is TRBJ2-1; 11 nucleotides line up with TRBD2. This CDR3 has 15 amino acids. Germline-derived CDR1 and CDR2 are SGHRS and YFSETQ. The V and J ends lost 0 bases and 9 bases, in that order; junction bases with no gene match: 5. This CDR3 is CASSLVLLAGVEQFF. CDR3 in DNA: TGCGCCAGCAGCTTGGTGTTACTAGCGGGAGTTGAGCAGTTCTTC. Drawing the rest from reference TRBV5-1 and TRBJ2-1, the complete variable domain is KAGVTQTPRYLIKTRGQQVTLSCSPISGHRSVSWYQQTPGQGLQFLFEYFSETQRNKGNFPGRFSGRQFSNSRSEMNVSTLELGDSALYLCASSLVLLAGVEQFFGPGTRLTVL.

This chain connects TRBV2 to TRBJ2-5; D is possibly TRBD2 (6 bases). The CDR3 sequence is 16 residues long. Germline-derived CDR1 and CDR2 are SNHLY and FYNNEI. The V and J ends lost 3 bases and 3 bases respectively, with 17 bases between them. Here the CDR3 DNA reads TGTGCCAGCAGTGATTGGTGGGGGGAAGGTAAAGAGACCCAGTACTTC. It encodes CASSDWWGEGKETQYF.

This clonotype was seen many times. The genes are TRBV5-1 and TRBJ1-2; tentative D call: TRBD1 (5 bases). The V and J ends lost 0 bases and 4 bases respectively, with 10 bases between them. CDR1 is SGHRS, CDR2 YFSETQ, per germline. This CDR3 region has 14 residues. CDR3 amino acids: CASSLAGQTYGYTF. In DNA form, the CDR3 reads TGCGCCAGCAGCTTGGCTGGACAAACCTATGGCTACACCTTC.

This sequence joins TRBV6-5 and TRBJ1-6; D is undetermined. V dropped 6 bases and J dropped 7 bases, with 7 bases sitting between them. This CDR3 has 12 residues. Germline-derived CDR1 and CDR2 are MNHEY and SVGAGI. The CDR3 bases are TGTGCCAGCAGAAAATTAAATTCACCCCTCCACTTT. Its protein product is CASRKLNSPLHF.

A word on this clonotype: This sequence may be a read error, since a much larger clone differs from it by one base. This chain uses TRBV18 with TRBJ2-6, with TRBD1 as a possible D gene (6 bases). Germline CDR1 reads KGHSH; CDR2 reads LQKENI. CDR3 length: 16 residues. The CDR3 protein is CASSPQGSSVANVLTF. The CDR3 coding sequence is TGTGCCAGCTCACCGCAGGGGAGCTCTGTGGCCAACGTCCTGACTTTC.

This clonotype has more than one count but fewer than ten. The DNA for the CDR3 is TGTGCCAGCAGTTTAGGATCGGGGTTAGCTAATGAAAAACTGTTTTTT. It encodes CASSLGSGLANEKLFF. J is TRBJ1-4 and V is TRBV12-3 or TRBV12-4, with D unresolved. The V gene lost 1 base and the J gene lost 3 bases, with 12 bases spanning the gap. The CDR3 consists of 16 residues.

The V gene is TRBV5-1, the J gene TRBJ2-5; TRBD2 matches 9 bases. CDR1 and CDR2 from the germline V gene are SGHRS and YFSETQ. With 5 bases clipped from V and 1 base from J, the junction kept 3 bases outside the gene matches. There are 14 residues in the CDR3. The CDR3 is CASRPTSGQETQYF. CDR3 DNA sequence: TGCGCCAGCAGGCCGACTAGCGGCCAAGAGACCCAGTACTTC.

This clonotype was picked up many times. V usage is TRBV29-1 and J usage is TRBJ1-1; D is undetermined. The CDR3 consists of 12 residues. Germline lookup yields CDR1 SQVTM and CDR2 ANQGSEA. Trimming shortened V by 7 bases and J by 5 bases, and 14 bases separated the two germline ends. CDR3 residues: CSGDWGNTEAFF. The CDR3 DNA reads TGCAGCGGTGACTGGGGTAATACTGAAGCTTTCTTT.

This clonotype has at least ten counts. The rearrangement joins TRBV6-5 to TRBJ2-1; weak D call: TRBD1 (6 bases). The CDR3 runs to 17 residues. V was pared by 2 bases and J by 0 bases, with 14 bases between. CDR1 and CDR2 from the germline V gene are MNHEY and SVGAGI. CDR3 sequence: CASSYRNTGSSYNEQFF. The CDR3 DNA is TGTGCCAGCAGTTACAGGAATACAGGGAGCTCCTACAATGAGCAGTTCTTC.

This clonotype was seen a handful of times. The chain employs TRBV7-3 and TRBJ2-5, with 12 positions matching TRBD2. Germline values: CDR1 SGHTA, CDR2 FQGTGA. The CDR3 is made up of 15 amino acids. With 2 bases clipped from V and 5 bases from J, the junction kept 3 bases outside the gene matches. The CDR3 DNA is TGTGCCAGCAGCTTATCAACTAGCGGGGGGGAGACCCAGTACTTC. Amino acid sequence: CASSLSTSGGETQYF.

This clonotype was seen only a few times. The rearrangement uses TRBV28 and TRBJ2-2; D possibly matches TRBD1 or TRBD2 (5 bases each). Germline V CDR1 and CDR2: MDHEN, SYDVKM. V was trimmed by 3 bases and J by 6 bases, leaving 14 bases between them. The CDR3 is 15 amino acids. The chain's CDR3 is CASSFGLWDAGELFF. The CDR3 DNA reads TGTGCCAGCAGTTTTGGGTTGTGGGACGCCGGGGAGCTGTTTTTT.

The chain is built from TRBV4-3 and TRBJ1-2; TRBD1 is a possible D gene (5 bases). This CDR3 comprises 16 residues. Looked up from germline, CDR1 is LGHNA and CDR2 is YSLEER. V was shortened by 0 bases and J by 3 bases, with 14 bases between the two germline ends. The CDR3 spells CASSQDTGGGYYGYTF. The DNA of the CDR3 is TGCGCCAGCAGCCAAGACACAGGAGGCGGGTACTATGGCTACACCTTC.

This clonotype was counted only a few times. The rearrangement joins TRBV18 to TRBJ2-1; a weak D match, TRBD2 (6 bases). CDR1 and CDR2 (germline): KGHSH, LQKENI. Trimming shortened V by 3 bases and J by 7 bases, and 7 bases separated the two germline ends. The CDR3 has 12 residues. CDR3 sequence (DNA): TGTGCCAGCTCACCCCTAGCGAATGAGCAGTTCTTC. This translates into CASSPLANEQFF.

This clonotype was observed a few times. The rearrangement uses TRBV27 and TRBJ1-5; tentative D call: TRBD1 (5 bases). The CDR3 is 15 residues long. V was trimmed by 2 bases and J by 3 bases, leaving 11 bases between them. Germline V gene lookup returns CDR1 MNHEY and CDR2 SMNVEV (reference sequence). The CDR3: CASSLRGRLNQPQHF. The CDR3 region has the DNA TGTGCCAGCAGTTTACGGGGACGGCTCAATCAGCCCCAGCATTTT.

The chain links TRBV3-1 to TRBJ2-1, with D maybe TRBD2 (6 bases). Between the trimmed V and J ends, which lost 8 bases and 4 bases, there was a span of 18 bases. Germline CDR1 is LGHDT and CDR2 is YNNKEL (reference sequence). The CDR3 sequence is 15 residues long. In DNA form, the CDR3 reads TGTGCCAGCGATACGGCGGGGCCCTCTTACAATGAGCAGTTCTTC. This codes for CASDTAGPSYNEQFF.

In nucleotides, the CDR3 is TGCAGCGTTGTGGGACAGGGGAACTATGGCTACACCTTC. Protein: CSVVGQGNYGYTF. The chain recombines TRBV29-1 with TRBJ1-2, with 10 bases identical to TRBD1. Germline CDR1 and CDR2: SQVTM and ANQGSEA. This CDR3 is 13 amino acids long. V lost 4 bases to trimming and J lost 2 bases; unmatched junction nucleotides: 1.